Presented here are 2 T cell receptor beta chains from one specimen sequenced in a study of memory CD4+ T cells and cytomegalovirus serostatus. The sort gate was single viable CD3+CD4+CD8-CD45RO+ cells for memory CD4+ T cells. The assay was immunoSEQ multiplex PCR, and TCRdb's table has in-frame clones only and misses some. Found here are more than 50,000 clones, under 80% of them singletons; the top ten hold 0.77%. The specimen was memory CD4+ T cells from blood. The receptors stem from an adult in good health and CMV-seronegative.

The chain is built from TRBV2 and TRBJ2-7; 10 bases line up with TRBD2. Germline values: CDR1 SNHLY, CDR2 FYNNEI. This CDR3 contains 14 residues. The V gene end was trimmed by 6 bases and the J gene end by 2 bases; junction bases not matched to a gene: 4. CDR3 coding DNA: TGTGCCAGCAGGCAACTAGCGGGGCCCTACGAGCAGTACTTC. It is translated as CASRQLAGPYEQYF.

This chain links TRBV7-6 with TRBJ2-5, with D uncertain. This CDR3 has 14 residues. V dropped 0 bases and J dropped 5 bases, with 10 bases sitting between them. Germline CDR1 and CDR2: SGHVS and FNYEAQ. DNA for the CDR3: TGTGCCAGCAGCTTAGCCACGCCGAGGGAGACCCAGTACTTC. Protein: CASSLATPRETQYF. Together with reference TRBV7-6 and TRBJ2-5, the CDR3 gives the full variable domain: GAGVSQSPRYKVTKRGQDVALRCDPISGHVSLYWYRQALGQGPEFLTYFNYEAQQDKSGLPNDRFSAERPEGSISTLTIQRTEQRDSAMYRCASSLATPRETQYFGPGTRLLVL.